The entry below gives a single TCR beta chain sequence along with its context. Its antigen is as yet unknown. The sample is drawn from a study of beta chain features in type 1 diabetes. The wider study: Age and gender were similar between patients and healthy donors, as were cell yields. Points from the study as a whole: Healthy donors had naive, central memory and Treg TCRB repertoires that appeared less similar than those seen among patients. Diminished insertions and augmented deletions at VDJ junctions characterized type 1 diabetes patients. Among patients with Type 1 diabetes, TCRB CDR3s were moderately but significantly shorter in every one of the four CD4+ subsets.

The CDR3 is 14 amino acids. Trimming took off 3 bases at V and 9 bases at J, with 15 bases between the two ends. Germline V gene data show CDR1 as KGHSH and CDR2 as LQKENI. Reverse transcription of all isolated RNA meant that expressed TCRB transcripts were sequenced. Produced via immunoSEQ multiplex PCR; TCRdb's table is partial and in-frame only. The sample lists fewer than 500,000 clones, approximately 15% occurring once. V and J are TRBV18 and TRBJ1-5, with D perhaps TRBD1 (6 bases). The receptor comes from a man in his thirties or forties in good health. Sequenced input: naive CD4+ T cells from blood. CDR3 coding DNA: TGTGCCAGCTCACCCAAGGGGGGCCAAGGGCCCCAGCATTTT. Translation gives CASSPKGGQGPQHF.